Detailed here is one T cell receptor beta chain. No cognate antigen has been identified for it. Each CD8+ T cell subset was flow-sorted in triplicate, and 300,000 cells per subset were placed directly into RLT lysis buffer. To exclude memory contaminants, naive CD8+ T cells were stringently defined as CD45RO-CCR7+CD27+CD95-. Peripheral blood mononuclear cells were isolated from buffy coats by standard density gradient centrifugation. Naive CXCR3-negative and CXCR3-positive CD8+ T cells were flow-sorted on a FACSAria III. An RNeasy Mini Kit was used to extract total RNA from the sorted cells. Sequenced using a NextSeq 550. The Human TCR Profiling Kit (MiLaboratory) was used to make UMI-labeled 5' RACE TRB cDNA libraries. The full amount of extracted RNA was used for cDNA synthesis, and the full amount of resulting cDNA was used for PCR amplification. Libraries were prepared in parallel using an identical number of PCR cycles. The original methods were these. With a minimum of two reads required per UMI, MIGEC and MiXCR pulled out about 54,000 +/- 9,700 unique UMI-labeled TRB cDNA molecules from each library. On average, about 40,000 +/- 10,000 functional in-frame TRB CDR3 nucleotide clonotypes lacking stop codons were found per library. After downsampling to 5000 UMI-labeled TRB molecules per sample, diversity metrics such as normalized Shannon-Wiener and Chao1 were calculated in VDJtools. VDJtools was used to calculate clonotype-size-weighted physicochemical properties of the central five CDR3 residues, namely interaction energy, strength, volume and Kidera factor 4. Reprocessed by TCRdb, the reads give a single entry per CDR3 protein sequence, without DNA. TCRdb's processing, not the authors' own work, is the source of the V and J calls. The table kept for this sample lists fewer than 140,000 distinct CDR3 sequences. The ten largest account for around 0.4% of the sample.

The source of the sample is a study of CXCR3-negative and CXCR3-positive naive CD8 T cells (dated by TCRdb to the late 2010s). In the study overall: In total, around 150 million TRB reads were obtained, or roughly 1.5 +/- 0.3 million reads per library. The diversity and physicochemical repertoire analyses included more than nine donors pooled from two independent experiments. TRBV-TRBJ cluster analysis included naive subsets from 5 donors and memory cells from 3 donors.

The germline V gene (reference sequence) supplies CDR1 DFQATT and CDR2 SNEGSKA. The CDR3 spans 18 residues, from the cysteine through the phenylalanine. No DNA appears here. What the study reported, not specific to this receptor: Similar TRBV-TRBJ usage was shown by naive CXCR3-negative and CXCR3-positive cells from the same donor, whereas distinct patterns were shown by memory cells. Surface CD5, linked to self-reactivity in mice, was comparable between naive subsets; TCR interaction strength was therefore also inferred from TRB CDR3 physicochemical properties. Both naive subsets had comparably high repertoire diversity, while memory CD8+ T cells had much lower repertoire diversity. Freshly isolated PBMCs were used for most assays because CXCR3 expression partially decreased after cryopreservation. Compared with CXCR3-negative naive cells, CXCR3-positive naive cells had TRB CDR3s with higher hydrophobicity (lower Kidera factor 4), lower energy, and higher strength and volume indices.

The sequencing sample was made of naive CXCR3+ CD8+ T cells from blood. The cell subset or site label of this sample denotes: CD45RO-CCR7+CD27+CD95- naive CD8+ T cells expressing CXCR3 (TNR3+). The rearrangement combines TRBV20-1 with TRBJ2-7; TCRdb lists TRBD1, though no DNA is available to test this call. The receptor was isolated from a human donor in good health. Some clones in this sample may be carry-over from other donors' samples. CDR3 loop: CSASASLRQGQVHYEQYF.